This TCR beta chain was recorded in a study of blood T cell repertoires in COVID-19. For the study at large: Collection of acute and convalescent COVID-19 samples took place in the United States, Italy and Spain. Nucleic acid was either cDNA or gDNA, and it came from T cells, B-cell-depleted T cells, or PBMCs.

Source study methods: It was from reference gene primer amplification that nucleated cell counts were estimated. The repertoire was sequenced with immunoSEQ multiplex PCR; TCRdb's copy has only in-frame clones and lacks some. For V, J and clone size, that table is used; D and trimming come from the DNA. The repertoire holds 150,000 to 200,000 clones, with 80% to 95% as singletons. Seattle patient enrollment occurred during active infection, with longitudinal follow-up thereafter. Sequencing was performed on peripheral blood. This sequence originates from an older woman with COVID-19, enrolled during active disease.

CDR3 protein: CASSVVGLGGQKEETQYF. The CDR3 coding sequence is TGTGCCAGCAGCGTAGTAGGTTTGGGGGGACAGAAGGAGGAGACCCAGTACTTC. This chain connects TRBV9 to TRBJ2-5, with D possibly matching TRBD1 (7 bases). CDR1 is SGDLS, CDR2 YYNGEE, per germline. Trimming shortened V by 0 bases and J by 5 bases, and 23 bases separated the two germline ends. This CDR3 comprises 18 residues.